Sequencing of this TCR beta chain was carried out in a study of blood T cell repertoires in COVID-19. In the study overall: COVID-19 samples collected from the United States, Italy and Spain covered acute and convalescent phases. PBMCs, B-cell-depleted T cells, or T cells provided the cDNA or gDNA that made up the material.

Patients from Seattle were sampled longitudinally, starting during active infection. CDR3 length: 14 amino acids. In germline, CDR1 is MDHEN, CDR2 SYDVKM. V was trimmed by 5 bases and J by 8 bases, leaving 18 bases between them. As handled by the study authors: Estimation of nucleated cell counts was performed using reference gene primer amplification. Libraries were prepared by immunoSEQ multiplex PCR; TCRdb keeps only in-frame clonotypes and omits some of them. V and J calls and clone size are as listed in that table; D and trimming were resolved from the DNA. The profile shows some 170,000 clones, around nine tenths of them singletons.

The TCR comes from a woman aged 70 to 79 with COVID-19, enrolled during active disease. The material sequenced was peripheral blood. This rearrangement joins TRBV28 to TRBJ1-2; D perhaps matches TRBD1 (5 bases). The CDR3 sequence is CASSIQFGSGGYTF. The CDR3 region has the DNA TGTGCCAGCAGTATACAATTCGGGTCAGGGGGCTACACCTTC.